This T cell receptor beta chain originates from a study of Graves' ophthalmopathy and Graves' hyperthyroidism. Amplification from RNA transcripts yielded the TCR beta CDR3 regions. Amplification began with first-round RT-PCR using HTBI primers, then second-round multiplex PCR was performed. TCRdb reanalysed the multiplex PCR reads using MiXCR and keeps one entry per CDR3 protein. The table has over 45,000 distinct CDR3 sequences, 50% seen once. CDR3 length equals 16 residues. The V gene end was trimmed by 3 bases and the J gene end by 4 bases; junction bases not matched to a gene: 8. The germline V gene has CDR1 DFQATT and CDR2 SNEGSKA (reference sequence).

The TCR originated in an adult man with Graves' ophthalmopathy. Sequenced input: peripheral blood. This chain uses TRBV20-1 with TRBJ2-7, with TRBD2 matching 14 bases. The CDR3 loop reads CSARAPGTSGSYEQYF. The CDR3 region has the DNA TGCAGTGCTAGGGCCCCCGGGACTAGCGGGAGTTACGAGCAGTACTTC.